This passage covers 19 T cell receptor beta chains from one sample sequenced in a study of blood T cell repertoires in COVID-19 (dated by TCRdb to the early 2020s). Libraries were built with the immunoSEQ multiplex PCR assay. TCRdb stores this immuneACCESS table with in-frame sequences only. Part of the clones is absent; in the studies checked, under half of the shortfall reflects unresolved V genes, and no reason is known for the rest. This sample lists about 240,000 clones; roughly 89% were detected once. Of the sample, roughly 3.7% is held by the ten largest clones. The sequenced material came from PBMCs or T cells enriched from blood (not recorded which). The receptors originated from a woman under 40 who had recovered from COVID-19.

In DNA form, the CDR3 reads TGCGCCAGCAGCTTTCGACAGGGGGCTAACTATGGCTACACCTTC. Protein product: CASSFRQGANYGYTF. The chain couples TRBV5-1 to TRBJ1-2; 9 bases are a match to TRBD1. Germline-derived CDR1 and CDR2 are SGHRS and YFSETQ. V shed 2 bases and J 0 bases; nucleotides not matched to a gene: 2. CDR3 length equals 15 residues. The full variable domain, rest sourced from reference TRBV5-1 and TRBJ1-2, is KAGVTQTPRYLIKTRGQQVTLSCSPISGHRSVSWYQQTPGQGLQFLFEYFSETQRNKGNFPGRFSGRQFSNSRSEMNVSTLELGDSALYLCASSFRQGANYGYTFGSGTRLTVV.

The CDR3 coding sequence is TGTGCCAGCCTTCAAAGGACGGGAGGGGTTGAGCAGTTCTTC. Protein sequence: CASLQRTGGVEQFF. This chain links TRBV28 with TRBJ2-1; TRBD2 matches at 8 bases. Germline V CDR1 and CDR2: MDHEN, SYDVKM. The CDR3 totals 14 residues. Trimming cost V 8 bases and J 9 bases; bases outside gene matches: 12.

This clone appeared a single time. The chain links TRBV12-3 or TRBV12-4 to TRBJ1-5, with unresolved D. Trimming removed 5 bases at V and 4 bases at J, with 3 bases between. The CDR3 is 11 amino acids. This CDR3 reads CASSINQPQHF. CDR3 nucleotide sequence: TGTGCCAGCAGTATAAATCAGCCCCAGCATTTT.

The chain links TRBV6-2 or TRBV6-3 to TRBJ2-1, with a weak D call TRBD2 (6 bases). In germline, CDR1 is MNHEY, CDR2 SVGEGT. There are 15 residues in the CDR3. V was trimmed by 7 bases and J by 5 bases, leaving 18 bases between them. The CDR3 region has the DNA TGTGCCAGCACCCCCGATAGGACTACCAACAATGAGCAGTTCTTC. The encoded protein is CASTPDRTTNNEQFF.

The genes are TRBV9 and TRBJ1-2; 7 positions match TRBD1. Trimming took 2 bases from V and 1 from J; bases not matched to a gene: 5. This CDR3 contains 15 residues. Germline CDR1 reads SGDLS; CDR2 reads YYNGEE. The CDR3 DNA reads TGTGCCAGCAGCGTGGGGACAGACTTTAACTATGGCTACACCTTC. It encodes CASSVGTDFNYGYTF.

This chain connects TRBV7-8 to TRBJ2-2; 10 bases map to TRBD1. The CDR3 totals 16 residues. Trimming took 6 bases from V and 5 from J; bases not matched to a gene: 9. CDR1 and CDR2 from the germline V gene are SGHVS and FQNEAQ. Written as DNA, the CDR3 is TGTGCCAGCAGAGGGAGGACAGGGGGTAGGACCGGGGAGCTGTTTTTT. This translates into CASRGRTGGRTGELFF.

The V gene is TRBV7-8, the J gene TRBJ1-3, with 10 bases lining up with TRBD1. The J segment lost 0 bases and the V segment lost 5 bases, leaving 10 bases of the junction unmatched. The CDR3 runs 18 residues. Germline V lookup: CDR1 SGHVS, CDR2 FQNEAQ. CDR3 DNA sequence: TGTGCCAGCAGCACCCGGGACAGGGGTTTGAGCTCTGGAAACACCATATATTTT. This translates into CASSTRDRGLSSGNTIYF.

The chain joins TRBV6-4 to TRBJ2-5; 9 positions agree with TRBD1. This CDR3 comprises 15 residues. V lost 5 bases, J lost 2 bases, and 6 bases stayed unmatched. Germline lookup yields CDR1 MRHNA and CDR2 SNTAGT. As DNA, the CDR3 is TGTGCCAGCAGTTTGACAGGGGGATGGCAAGAGACCCAGTACTTC. As protein: CASSLTGGWQETQYF.

This chain links TRBV19 with TRBJ1-4; D ambiguous. Germline-derived CDR1 and CDR2 are LNHDA and SQIVND (reference sequence). The germline V and J ends were trimmed by 6 bases and 8 bases, with 13 bases remaining between them. This CDR3 is 13 amino acids long. CDR3 residues: CASSIAGAEKLFF. The CDR3 DNA reads as TGTGCCAGTAGCATCGCGGGAGCGGAAAAACTGTTTTTT.

The genes are TRBV30 and TRBJ1-5; 9 bases agree with TRBD1. With V trimmed by 8 bases and J by 6 bases, 5 bases remained unmatched. This CDR3 has 12 residues. From germline, CDR1 is GTSNPN and CDR2 SVGIG (reference sequence). As DNA, the CDR3 is TGTGCCGGACAGGGGATCGGTCAGCCCCAGCATTTT. It specifies CAGQGIGQPQHF.

V and J are TRBV7-2 and TRBJ1-3, with no clear D. The CDR3 has 15 residues. V was trimmed by 1 base and J by 0 bases, leaving 7 bases between them. CDR1 is SGHTA and CDR2 is FQGNSA in the germline V gene. This chain's CDR3 is CASSLGIASGNTIYF. CDR3 bases: TGTGCCAGCAGCTTAGGTATAGCCTCTGGAAACACCATATATTTT.

The chain carries TRBV10-3 and TRBJ2-2; TRBD1 aligns across 8 bases. The V gene end was trimmed by 0 bases and the J gene end by 6 bases; junction bases not matched to a gene: 3. This CDR3 contains 15 residues. CDR1 and CDR2 from the germline V gene are ENHRY and SYGVKD. DNA of the CDR3: TGTGCCATCAGTGAGTCGTTGACAGGGGCCGGGGAGCTGTTTTTT. This codes for CAISESLTGAGELFF.

This chain links TRBV7-2 with TRBJ2-1, with 10 positions matching TRBD2. Germline CDR1 and CDR2: SGHTA and FQGNSA. CDR3 length equals 15 residues. V was clipped by 2 bases and J by 5 bases; unmatched bases: 3. The DNA for the CDR3 is TGTGCCAGCAGCTTATCTAGCGGGAGCCACAATGAGCAGTTCTTC. As protein: CASSLSSGSHNEQFF.

This clone was recorded only once. The V and J genes are TRBV28 and TRBJ2-7; perhaps TRBD2 as D (6 bases). Germline lookup yields CDR1 MDHEN and CDR2 SYDVKM. There are 14 residues in the CDR3. V lost 10 bases to trimming and J lost 0 bases, with 16 bases between them. The DNA for the CDR3 is TGTGCCACCCCAGGCGGGGTCCTCTCCTACGAGCAGTACTTC. Translating gives CATPGGVLSYEQYF.

V gene TRBV9 combines with J gene TRBJ1-2; no clear D gene. The CDR3 has 14 residues. The V gene lost 6 bases and the J gene lost 8 bases, with 20 bases spanning the gap. Germline CDR1 and CDR2: SGDLS and YYNGEE. The CDR3 spells CASTPGSRNTGYTF. DNA for the CDR3: TGTGCCAGCACCCCCGGGAGCAGAAACACCGGCTACACCTTC.

V and J are TRBV7-8 and TRBJ2-4; 9 bases are shared with TRBD2. The germline V gene has CDR1 SGHVS and CDR2 FQNEAQ. V dropped 1 base and J dropped 6; count of bases not matched to a gene: 4. CDR3 length equals 15 residues. CDR3 sequence: CASSLGAGGRNIQYF. DNA of the CDR3: TGTGCCAGCAGCTTAGGGGCGGGAGGGCGAAACATTCAGTACTTC.

CDR3 protein: CAISGQGNTEAFF. Here the CDR3 DNA reads TGTGCCATCAGTGGACAGGGGAACACTGAAGCTTTCTTT. The chain joins TRBV10-3 to TRBJ1-1; 7 bases line up with TRBD1. The V segment lost 4 bases and the J segment 1 base; nucleotides outside the gene matches: 0. The CDR3 covers 13 residues. Germline loops: CDR1 ENHRY, CDR2 SYGVKD.

The chain uses TRBV7-8 and TRBJ1-2; D not resolved. The V gene's germline CDR1 is SGHVS and CDR2 FQNEAQ. The length of the CDR3 is 15 residues. V lost 5 bases to trimming and J lost 1 base, with 14 bases between them. The CDR3 loop reads CASSPHPEFNYGYTF. In nucleotides, the CDR3 is TGTGCCAGCAGCCCGCATCCTGAGTTTAACTATGGCTACACCTTC. Full variable domain (remainder filled in from reference TRBV7-8 and TRBJ1-2): GAGVSQSPRYKVAKRGQDVALRCDPISGHVSLFWYQQALGQGPEFLTYFQNEAQLDKSGLPSDRFFAERPEGSVSTLKIQRTQQEDSAVYLCASSPHPEFNYGYTFGSGTRLTVV.

This chain uses TRBV6-5 with TRBJ2-2; no reliable D call. Germline CDR1 MNHEY, CDR2 SVGAGI. This CDR3 spans 13 amino acids. The V end lost 1 base, the J end lost 2 bases, and 2 bases lay between the germline ends. This CDR3 is CASSYLNTGELFF. CDR3 DNA sequence: TGTGCCAGCAGTTACTTAAACACCGGGGAGCTGTTTTTT.